Below, 30 T cell receptor beta chains from the same sample are listed, as sequenced in a study of blood T cell repertoires in COVID-19. TCRdb's table, derived via immunoSEQ multiplex PCR, lists solely in-frame clones and lacks some. Among about 170,000 clones, 70% to 85% were seen once, and the ten largest hold approximately 1.2%. Sequencing was done on a sample of peripheral blood. The source is a man aged 55 to 70 who had recovered from COVID-19.

The chain is built from TRBV19 and TRBJ2-7; D may be TRBD1 (6 bases). V was trimmed by 5 bases and J by 4 bases, leaving 9 bases between them. The CDR3 spans 12 residues. Germline CDR1 reads LNHDA; CDR2 reads SQIVND (reference sequence). The CDR3 loop is CASSSDRYEQYF. The CDR3 region has the DNA TGTGCCAGTAGTTCGGACAGATACGAGCAGTACTTC.

The chain combines TRBV5-1 with TRBJ2-1, with 11 bases matching TRBD1. There are 16 residues in the CDR3. J gave up 2 bases and V 4 bases, and 5 bases lay outside the gene matches. From germline, CDR1 is SGHRS and CDR2 YFSETQ. CDR3 nucleotides: TGCGCCAGCAGCACGGACAGGGGGCAGGCCTACAATGAGCAGTTCTTC. It encodes CASSTDRGQAYNEQFF.

The V call is TRBV6-5, the J call TRBJ1-2, with D hard to call. Trimming pared 0 bases from V and 6 bases from J, leaving 14 bases between. The CDR3 is 15 residues long. CDR1 and CDR2 (germline): MNHEY, SVGAGI. CDR3 DNA: TGTGCCAGCAGTTACTCGGCTGCCAGGCATAATGGCTACACCTTC. Protein product: CASSYSAARHNGYTF.

This sequence joins TRBV25-1 and TRBJ2-1; D may be TRBD1 (6 bases). This CDR3 region has 17 residues. Germline CDR1 is MGHDK and CDR2 is SYGVNS. Trimming took off 3 bases at V and 7 bases at J, with 22 bases between the two ends. This chain's CDR3 is CASSDLRTAVFWNEQFF. CDR3 DNA sequence: TGTGCCAGCAGTGATCTCCGGACAGCCGTTTTCTGGAATGAGCAGTTCTTC.

The chain links TRBV6-4 to TRBJ2-3, with 9 positions matching TRBD2. The germline CDR1 and CDR2 sequences are MRHNA and SNTAGT. This CDR3 is built from 15 residues. With 6 bases clipped from V and 1 base from J, the junction kept 5 bases outside the gene matches. The CDR3, as DNA: TGTGCCAGCAGCGTATCTAGCGGGGGCACAGATACGCAGTATTTT. It specifies CASSVSSGGTDTQYF.

The V gene is TRBV12-3 or TRBV12-4, the J gene TRBJ2-5; a weak D match, TRBD1 (5 bases). The CDR3 contains 13 residues. V was trimmed by 4 bases and J by 0 bases, leaving 6 bases between them. CDR3 in DNA: TGTGCCAGCAGTTGGACATACCAAGAGACCCAGTACTTC. Its translation: CASSWTYQETQYF.

As concerns this clone: At the DNA level, this CDR3 is encoded by other sequences in the same sample as well. V gene TRBV9 combines with J gene TRBJ1-1; possible D gene TRBD1, 6 bases. Germline V gives CDR1 SGDLS, CDR2 YYNGEE. The CDR3 covers 13 residues. The V end lost 2 bases, the J end lost 5 bases, and 10 bases lay between the germline ends. Here the CDR3 DNA reads TGTGCCAGCAGCGTGGCAGGGGATACTGAAGCTTTCTTT. It specifies CASSVAGDTEAFF.

The rearrangement links TRBV11-3 to TRBJ1-1; D might be TRBD1 (6 bases). Between the trimmed V and J ends, which lost 5 bases and 3 bases, there was a span of 13 bases. The CDR3 covers 14 residues. The V gene's germline CDR1 is SGHNT and CDR2 YENEEA. The CDR3 region is CASSLQGLDTEAFF. CDR3 in DNA: TGTGCCAGCAGCCTACAGGGCTTGGACACTGAAGCTTTCTTT.

The chain uses TRBV19 and TRBJ2-2, with 12 positions matching TRBD2. CDR3 length: 17 amino acids. Germline V gives CDR1 LNHDA, CDR2 SQIVND (reference sequence). With V trimmed by 6 bases and J by 7 bases, 12 bases remained unmatched. CDR3 in DNA: TGTGCCAGTAGGCAACTAGCGGGGGGCCCGGTTAGCGGGGAGCTGTTTTTT. Encoded protein: CASRQLAGGPVSGELFF.

The V call is TRBV10-3, the J call TRBJ1-1; possibly TRBD1 for D (5 bases). The V gene lost 10 bases and the J gene lost 5 bases, with 17 bases spanning the gap. CDR3 size: 13 residues. Germline V gives CDR1 ENHRY, CDR2 SYGVKD. The CDR3: CATAGQPGTEAFF. CDR3 nucleotide sequence: TGTGCCACCGCGGGGCAGCCTGGGACTGAAGCTTTCTTT.

The J gene is TRBJ2-5, the V gene TRBV7-2; 9 bases agree with TRBD1. Trimming removed 5 bases from V and 5 bases from J; junction bases left unmatched: 9. This CDR3 is 15 amino acids long. CDR1 and CDR2 from the germline V gene are SGHTA and FQGNSA. This CDR3 reads CASSPRQGVAETQYF. CDR3 bases: TGTGCCAGCAGCCCCCGACAGGGGGTGGCGGAGACCCAGTACTTC.

This rearrangement joins TRBV4-3 to TRBJ2-7; weak D call: TRBD2 (7 bases). Germline values: CDR1 LGHNA, CDR2 YSLEER. V gave up 2 bases and J gave up 7 bases, with 15 bases separating them. This CDR3 is 14 amino acids long. The CDR3 spells CASSQNGGAGEQYF. DNA for the CDR3: TGCGCCAGCAGCCAAAATGGGGGGGCGGGGGAGCAGTACTTC.

The V call is TRBV6-1, the J call TRBJ1-3; no reliable D call. CDR1 and CDR2 from the germline V gene are MNHNS and SASEGT. The CDR3 loop spans 14 amino acids. Trimming stripped 2 bases from V and 2 bases from J, with 7 bases between. CDR3 residues: CASSELVAGNTIYF. The DNA of the CDR3 is TGTGCCAGCAGTGAACTTGTCGCTGGAAACACCATATATTTT.

The CDR3 region has the DNA TGTGCCAGCAGCTTAGGCGGGGGGGTCACAGATACGCAGTATTTT. It codes for CASSLGGGVTDTQYF. This sequence joins TRBV11-3 and TRBJ2-3; 9 bases match TRBD2. CDR1 SGHNT and CDR2 YENEEA come from the germline V gene. J was trimmed by 2 bases and V by 1 base; bases with no gene match: 1. This CDR3 has 15 amino acids.

This rearrangement joins TRBV5-1 to TRBJ2-7; 7 nucleotides agree with TRBD2. The CDR3 sequence is 12 residues long. Germline trimming cut 4 bases from V and 5 bases from J; bases unmatched to any gene: 3. Germline V gene lookup returns CDR1 SGHRS and CDR2 YFSETQ. CDR3 coding DNA: TGCGCCAGCAGCGTCCGGGGGGACGAGCAGTACTTC. Residues: CASSVRGDEQYF.

The chain joins TRBV19 to TRBJ1-3; D not certain. The CDR3 contains 13 residues. Trimming stripped 9 bases from V and 0 bases from J, with 9 bases between. Germline V gene sequence: CDR1 LNHDA, CDR2 SQIVND (reference sequence). The CDR3 bases are TGTGCCAGCCTCAGCGACTCTGGAAACACCATATATTTT. Translated: CASLSDSGNTIYF.

CDR3 in amino acids: CASSSLGGERSPLHF. In nucleotides, the CDR3 is TGTGCCAGCAGTTCTCTTGGGGGGGAGCGTTCACCCCTCCACTTT. V and J are TRBV6-5 and TRBJ1-6, with D perhaps TRBD1 (5 bases). The V end lost 4 bases, the J end lost 9 bases, and 16 bases lay between the germline ends. The germline CDR1 and CDR2 sequences are MNHEY and SVGAGI. The CDR3 runs 15 residues.

This chain joins TRBV18 and TRBJ1-2; 7 nucleotides agree with TRBD1. Germline assignment: CDR1 KGHSH and CDR2 LQKENI. CDR3 length: 13 amino acids. Losses at the gene ends were 2 bases for V and 8 bases for J; bases not matched to a gene: 5. CDR3 DNA: TGTGCCAGCTCACCAGACAGGGAGAGGGGCTACACCTTC. Its protein product is CASSPDRERGYTF.

The CDR3 DNA follows: TGTGCCAGCAGTTTATCCCTCCCCCGACGTGGCGGATCCTATAATTCACCCCTCCACTTT. Its protein product is CASSLSLPRRGGSYNSPLHF. The chain couples TRBV27 to TRBJ1-6, with D uncertain. V gave up 0 bases and J gave up 1 base, with 19 bases separating them. Germline CDR1 reads MNHEY; CDR2 reads SMNVEV (reference sequence). This CDR3 has 20 amino acids.

The rearrangement joins TRBV4-1 to TRBJ2-1; D is perhaps TRBD2 (6 bases). With 3 bases removed from V and 7 bases from J, the gap between germline ends came to 16 bases. In germline, CDR1 is MGHRA, CDR2 YSYEKL. The CDR3 has 15 residues. The CDR3 region has the DNA TGCGCCAGCAGCCACCTAAGAGGCGCGGGAAATGAGCAGTTCTTC. Protein: CASSHLRGAGNEQFF.

The chain links TRBV4-1 to TRBJ1-1, with D uncertain. CDR1 and CDR2 (germline): MGHRA, YSYEKL. This CDR3 region has 16 residues. V was cut by 1 base and J by 1 base, with 13 bases left in between. CDR3 sequence: CASSQVGLHRNTEAFF. DNA of the CDR3: TGCGCCAGCAGCCAAGTGGGCCTCCACCGGAACACTGAAGCTTTCTTT.

The chain combines TRBV10-3 with TRBJ1-3, with a weak D call TRBD1 (5 bases). The CDR3 is 15 amino acids. Germline CDR1 and CDR2: ENHRY and SYGVKD. V lost 7 bases to trimming and J lost 1 base, with 14 bases between them. The CDR3 loop reads CAINEHQGSGNTIYF. The CDR3 region has the DNA TGTGCCATCAATGAACACCAGGGATCTGGAAACACCATATATTTT.

V is TRBV6-2 or TRBV6-3 and J is TRBJ2-7; unclear D gene. The CDR3 runs to 16 residues. Trimming stripped 0 bases from V and 2 bases from J, with 14 bases between. Germline V lookup: CDR1 MNHEY, CDR2 SVGEGT. The CDR3 DNA is TGTGCCAGCAGTTACTCGGAGCGCTCAATGACCTACGAGCAGTACTTC. It yields the protein CASSYSERSMTYEQYF.

The chain has TRBV6-1 and TRBJ2-1; D remains ambiguous. This CDR3 spans 14 amino acids. Germline values: CDR1 MNHNS, CDR2 SASEGT. Trimming cost V 2 bases and J 6 bases, with 11 bases left between them. CDR3 nucleotide sequence: TGTGCCAGCAGTGAAATGTTTAGCAGCAATGAGCAGTTCTTC. Amino acids: CASSEMFSSNEQFF.

The V gene is TRBV19, the J gene TRBJ2-2; 11 bases line up with TRBD2. After removal of 6 bases from V and 4 bases from J, the junction contained 4 bases not matched to a gene. CDR3 size: 15 residues. Germline CDR1 LNHDA, CDR2 SQIVND (reference sequence). In DNA, the CDR3 is TGTGCCAGTAGGCTAGCGGGGGGCTCCACCGGGGAGCTGTTTTTT. This encodes CASRLAGGSTGELFF.

V is TRBV9 and J is TRBJ1-2; 8 positions agree with TRBD1. Germline loops: CDR1 SGDLS, CDR2 YYNGEE. Losses at the gene ends were 2 bases for V and 2 bases for J; bases not matched to a gene: 5. The CDR3 has 15 amino acids. The CDR3 DNA reads TGTGCCAGCAGCGTCGGACAGGGCCCAAACTATGGCTACACCTTC. Amino acids: CASSVGQGPNYGYTF. The full variable domain, with the rest looked up from reference TRBV9 and TRBJ1-2, is DSGVTQTPKHLITATGQRVTLRCSPRSGDLSVYWYQQSLDQGLQFLIQYYNGEERAKGNILERFSAQQFPDLHSELNLSSLELGDSALYFCASSVGQGPNYGYTFGSGTRLTVV.

The DNA of the CDR3 is TGTGCCAGCTCACCAGAGGGTTCTAATTCACCCCTCCACTTT. It translates to CASSPEGSNSPLHF. The rearrangement joins TRBV18 to TRBJ1-6; no firm D call. The CDR3 is made up of 14 amino acids. Germline V gives CDR1 KGHSH, CDR2 LQKENI. V gave up 2 bases and J gave up 6 bases, with 8 bases separating them.

This clone was recorded once. The rearrangement joins TRBV7-9 to TRBJ1-2, with D possibly TRBD1 on 6 matching bases. The V gene lost 5 bases and the J gene lost 4 bases, with 11 bases spanning the gap. The CDR3 is 13 residues long. The germline V gene encodes CDR1 SEHNR and CDR2 FQNEAQ (reference sequence). The DNA of the CDR3 is TGTGCCAGCAGCCTAGACAGGTCCTATGGCTACACCTTC. Its protein product is CASSLDRSYGYTF.

The CDR3 DNA follows: TGTGCCAGCAGCTCGGGACTAGCGGGGGACAATGAGCAGTTCTTC. Translation gives CASSSGLAGDNEQFF. V usage is TRBV7-6 and J usage is TRBJ2-1, with 14 bases aligning to TRBD2. From germline, CDR1 is SGHVS and CDR2 FNYEAQ. The CDR3 covers 15 residues. Trimming removed 4 bases from V and 5 bases from J; junction bases left unmatched: 1. The entire variable domain, with the rest obtained from reference TRBV7-6 and TRBJ2-1, is as follows: GAGVSQSPRYKVTKRGQDVALRCDPISGHVSLYWYRQALGQGPEFLTYFNYEAQQDKSGLPNDRFSAERPEGSISTLTIQRTEQRDSAMYRCASSSGLAGDNEQFFGPGTRLTVL.

The genes are TRBV30 and TRBJ1-6; D ambiguous. The V gene lost 8 bases and the J gene lost 6 bases, with 14 bases spanning the gap. CDR3 length: 13 amino acids. In germline, CDR1 is GTSNPN, CDR2 SVGIG (reference sequence). The CDR3: CARAASTNSPLHF. The DNA for the CDR3 is TGTGCCCGCGCAGCGTCCACTAATTCACCCCTCCACTTT.